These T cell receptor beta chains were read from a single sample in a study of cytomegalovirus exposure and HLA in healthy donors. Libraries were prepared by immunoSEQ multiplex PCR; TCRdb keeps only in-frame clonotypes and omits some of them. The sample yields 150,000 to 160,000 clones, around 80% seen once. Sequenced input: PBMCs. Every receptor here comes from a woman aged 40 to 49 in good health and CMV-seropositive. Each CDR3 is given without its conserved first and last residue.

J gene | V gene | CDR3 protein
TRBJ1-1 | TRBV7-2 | ASSLASRNPEAF
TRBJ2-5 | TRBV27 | ASSLRRGRGETQY
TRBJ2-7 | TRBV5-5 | ASRIQTGITYEQY
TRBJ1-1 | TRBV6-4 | ASSVSPADSNTEAF
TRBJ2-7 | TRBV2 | ASRGPGIAGESREQY
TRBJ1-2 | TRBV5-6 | ASSIGQGIRGYT
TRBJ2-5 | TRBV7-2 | ASSLAGAGETQY
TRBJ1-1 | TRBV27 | ASSLVTDRGTEAF
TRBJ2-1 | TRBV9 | ASSVGLINEQF
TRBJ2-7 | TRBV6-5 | ASSYLEGNEQY
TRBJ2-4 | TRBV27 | ASSSPGRENIQY
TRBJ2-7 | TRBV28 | ASSEQGDEQY
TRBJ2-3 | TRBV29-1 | SVDRLAPGTDTQY
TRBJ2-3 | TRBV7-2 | ASSLALLAGGGRDTQY
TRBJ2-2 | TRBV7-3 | ASTPLAVTGATGELF
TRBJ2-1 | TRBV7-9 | ASSTQGHSYNEQF
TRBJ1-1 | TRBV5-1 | ASSGGEWSTEAF
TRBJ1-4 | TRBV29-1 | SAATGVNEKLF
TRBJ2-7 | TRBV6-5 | ASSYGAVLAGYEQY
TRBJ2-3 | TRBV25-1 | ASSPSGVFTDTQY
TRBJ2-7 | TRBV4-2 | ASSRQGRDEQY
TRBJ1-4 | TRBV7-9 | ASSLREKLF
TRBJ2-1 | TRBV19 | ASSTRPGQGHNEQF
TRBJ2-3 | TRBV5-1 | ASSLLAALPSSTDTQY
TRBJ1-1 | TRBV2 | ASSEYRQNTEAF
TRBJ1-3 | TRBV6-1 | AIRDRINTIY
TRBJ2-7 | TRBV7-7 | ASSLGGTSGSSYEQY
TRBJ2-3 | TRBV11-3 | ASSLAGLAFTDTQY
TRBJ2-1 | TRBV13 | ASSLGGLAGGQYNEQF
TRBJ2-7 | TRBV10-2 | ASSALNKSSYEQY
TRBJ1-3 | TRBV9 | ASSPSPSSGNTIY
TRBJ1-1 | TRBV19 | ASSRNRGDTEAF
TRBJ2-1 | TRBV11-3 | ASSLDGQGARNEQF
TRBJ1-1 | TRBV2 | ASSEQGARLNTEAF
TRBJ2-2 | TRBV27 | ASSPRQGIGGELF
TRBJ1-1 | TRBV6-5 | ASSAHRVNTEAF
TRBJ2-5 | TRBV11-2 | ASSSGGTSGNLGTQY
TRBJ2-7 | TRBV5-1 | ASSLPGSSYEQY
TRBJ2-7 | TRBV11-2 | ASSLPGASYEQY
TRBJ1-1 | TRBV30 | AWSSTGAREAF
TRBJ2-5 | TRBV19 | ASSIKRQETQY
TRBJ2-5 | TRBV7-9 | ASRGQKQETQY
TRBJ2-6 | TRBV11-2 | ASRDPGHYSGANVLT
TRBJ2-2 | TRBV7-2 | ASSLISTGELF
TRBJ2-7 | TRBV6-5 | ATRSPGYEQY
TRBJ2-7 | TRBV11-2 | ASSAGLAGGMYEQY
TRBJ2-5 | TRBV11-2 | ASSPSGQPQETQY
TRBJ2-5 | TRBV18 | ASSPPSVETQY